This T cell receptor beta chain was captured by sequencing in a study of blood T cell repertoires in COVID-19. Study at large: The United States, Italy and Spain supplied acute and convalescent COVID-19 samples. Sample material is recorded as cDNA or gDNA derived from T cells, B-cell-depleted T cells, or PBMCs.

This clone has a handful of counts. The CDR3 has 13 residues. The V gene lost 1 base and the J gene lost 9 bases, with 12 bases spanning the gap. The germline gives CDR1 SGHNT, CDR2 YYREEE (reference sequence). Authors' methods: Amplified reference gene primers provided the basis for estimating nucleated cell counts. TCRdb's copy holds only in-frame clones and misses some; the assay was immunoSEQ multiplex PCR. The DNA gave D and trimming, while V, J and clone size come from that table. Among roughly 200,000 clones listed, about four fifths were seen once. The chain recombines TRBV5-4 with TRBJ2-3; D possibly corresponds to TRBD2 (5 bases). The origin of this receptor is a man aged 50-60 years with active or convalescent COVID-19. The sample consisted of peripheral blood. DNA for the CDR3: TGTGCCAGCAGCTTGTCTGGTAGCGTGACGCAGTATTTT. Protein: CASSLSGSVTQYF. The full variable domain, completed using reference TRBV5-4 and TRBJ2-3, is ETGVTQSPTHLIKTRGQQVTLRCSSQSGHNTVSWYQQALGQGPQFIFQYYREEENGRGNFPPRFSGLQFPNYSSELNVNALELDDSALYLCASSLSGSVTQYFGPGTRLTVL.